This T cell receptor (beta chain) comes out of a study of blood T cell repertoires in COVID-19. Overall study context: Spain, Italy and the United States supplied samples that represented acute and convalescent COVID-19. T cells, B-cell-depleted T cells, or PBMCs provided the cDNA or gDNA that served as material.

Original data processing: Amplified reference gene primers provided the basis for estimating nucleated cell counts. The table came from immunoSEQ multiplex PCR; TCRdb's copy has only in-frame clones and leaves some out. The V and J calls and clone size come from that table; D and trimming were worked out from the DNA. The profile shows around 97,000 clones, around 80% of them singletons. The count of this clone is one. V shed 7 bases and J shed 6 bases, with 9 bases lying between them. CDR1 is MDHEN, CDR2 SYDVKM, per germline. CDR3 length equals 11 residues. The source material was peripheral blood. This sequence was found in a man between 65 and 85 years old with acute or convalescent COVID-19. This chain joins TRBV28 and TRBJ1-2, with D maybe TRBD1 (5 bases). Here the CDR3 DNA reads TGTGCCAGCAATCCGGGGGATGGCTACACCTTC. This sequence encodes CASNPGDGYTF.